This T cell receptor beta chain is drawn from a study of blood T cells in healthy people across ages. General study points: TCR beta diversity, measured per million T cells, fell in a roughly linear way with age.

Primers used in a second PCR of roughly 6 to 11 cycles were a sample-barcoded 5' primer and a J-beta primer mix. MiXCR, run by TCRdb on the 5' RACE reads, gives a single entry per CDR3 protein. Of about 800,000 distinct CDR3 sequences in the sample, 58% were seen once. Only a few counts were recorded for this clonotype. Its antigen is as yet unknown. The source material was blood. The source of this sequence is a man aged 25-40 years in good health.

The CDR3 sequence: CASGAGGRDTQYF. CDR3 DNA sequence: TGTGCCAGCGGGGCGGGAGGTAGGGATACGCAGTATTTT. The genes are TRBV6-1 and TRBJ2-3; 8 nucleotides line up with TRBD2. V trimming: 8 bases; J trimming: 6 bases; junction bases outside the gene matches: 7. In germline, CDR1 is MNHNS, CDR2 SASEGT. The CDR3 runs to 13 residues.